This TCR beta chain was sequenced during a study of metastatic and nonmetastatic thyroid tumors. Study summary: For malignant and benign thyroid patients, tumor or nodule tissue and blood were the sources whose repertoires were compared. General study findings and limits: In both blood and tumor samples, TCR beta diversity was reported significantly higher for malignant than benign nodules.

Prior to thyroid surgery, none of the patients had received any treatment. This clone showed up just a few times. Its antigen is still unknown. Original handling: CDR3 was compared across clinicopathological groups, and the resulting differences were used to build a distant-metastasis classifier for papillary thyroid cancer. TCRdb reanalyzed the PCR reads via MiXCR. The V and J calls, along with clone size, are taken from TCRdb and not from the paper's own processing. This table holds some 35,000 clones, approximately 40% found once. The germline V gene encodes CDR1 MNHEY and CDR2 SVGEGT. This CDR3 region has 14 residues. The V gene lost 0 bases and the J gene lost 5 bases, with 11 bases spanning the gap.

The chain employs TRBV6-2 or TRBV6-3 and TRBJ2-7, with a weak D call TRBD2 (5 bases). Sample: tumor tissue. This receptor was taken from a female donor with papillary thyroid cancer or a benign thyroid nodule (not recorded which). Some clones in this sample may be carry-over from other donors' samples. CDR3 nucleotide sequence: TGTGCCAGCAGTTACTCGAGACGGGAACACGAGCAGTACTTC. As protein: CASSYSRREHEQYF.